This TCR beta chain was recorded in a study of metastatic and nonmetastatic thyroid tumors. Study as a whole: The authors compared repertoires across blood and tumor or nodule tissue from malignant and benign thyroid patients.

Original methodology: Building a distant-metastasis classifier for papillary thyroid cancer drew on CDR3 differences across clinicopathological groups. TCRdb reanalyzed the PCR reads with MiXCR. These V and J calls originate from TCRdb's pipeline instead of the authors' own analysis. This table has 7,000 to 8,500 clones, approximately 31% appearing once. For this clone: Its target is unknown.

Patients underwent thyroid surgery, and none had received any treatment before it. Study-wide points: Malignant thyroid tumors reportedly had TCR beta diversity that was significantly higher than in benign nodules, in blood and tumor.

CDR1 SGHNT and CDR2 YENEEA come from the germline V gene. Trimming left V 1 base short and J 6 bases short, with 25 bases between. This CDR3 comprises 20 residues. The clonotype originates from a female donor with papillary thyroid cancer or a benign thyroid nodule (not recorded which). Some clones in this sample may be carry-over from other donors' samples. Sequences were obtained from tumor tissue. The chain joins TRBV11-3 to TRBJ2-6; D call uncertain. The CDR3 region has the DNA TGTGCCAGCAGCTTAGGACGGCTTTCCCCAAAGCGCTCTTCGGCCAACGTCCTGACTTTC. Translated: CASSLGRLSPKRSSANVLTF.